The present entry profiles one TCR beta chain with its context. Its target antigen remains unknown. One base away there is no much larger clone; base qualities are not given. In total, approximately 690 healthy bone marrow donors made up the cohort. At the time of sampling, every cohort member was nominally healthy, though immune exposures that went unrecorded were likely present. The donor was CMV seronegative and was included in the group of approximately 350 seronegative cohort members. A peripheral blood sample was collected from each donor, and TCR beta sequencing was performed on peripheral blood mononuclear cells. The Qiagen DNeasy Blood Extraction Kit was used to extract genomic DNA from the blood cell samples. This sample was included in a study of cytomegalovirus exposure and HLA in healthy donors (dated by TCRdb to the late 2010s). Study-wide context: According to an earlier analysis of several hundred of the donors, about 179 million T cells yielded some 120 million unique TCR beta sequences and approximately 300 Gb of sequence data. An early release that covered some 630 HLA-typed donors contained approximately 320 gigabases of sequencing data and tens of millions of unique TCR sequences. Of the roughly 400 genotyped donors, about 84% fell in the genetic ancestry cluster associated with self-reported Caucasian donors. The study aimed to test whether cataloging public T cell receptors could reveal signatures of past pathogen exposure. The study used immunosequencing to profile the T cell repertoires of under 700 subjects and linked those repertoires to cytomegalovirus serostatus. A separate validation cohort of 100 to 150 different subjects was used in addition to the roughly 640-subject first cohort. High-throughput TCR immunosequencing, statistical association of individual TCRs with disease status, and machine learning were combined to predict cytomegalovirus infection status. In a later analysis, previously published TCR beta repertoires from 670 or so donors were re-analyzed and high-resolution HLA genotyping was added so that TCR occurrence patterns could be studied. In the later analysis, no new phenotypic data were used to find candidate immune exposures; instead, reliance was placed on TCR beta sequences and their occurrence across donors. An earlier analysis of several hundred of the donors applied high-throughput TCR beta sequencing to assess whether each TCR beta V gene segment acted as functional or pseudogenic. Donor age, sex, ethnicity and CMV serostatus were compiled together with the repertoire data. Genome-wide SNP genotypes for about three fifths of the roughly 670 donors were used in a later genetic analysis, which treated that subset as a discovery cohort. Every discovery cohort repertoire had been produced on one sequencing platform. HLA typing included class I and class II loci at four-digit resolution. The number of typed donors differed by locus: about 620-630 for A, B, C, DRB1 and DQB1; 500 to 550 for DQA1; 606 for DPA1; and 400 to 480 for DPB1. Roughly five DR-DQ haplotypes were handled as single units for association and clustering because linkage in the cohort was strong. Across approximately 420 genotyped donors of the cohort, an average of roughly 250,000 unique TCR beta nucleotide sequences per donor were sequenced, and 15% to 20% of those sequences were non-productive. The investigation overall reported the following: V-gene and J-gene trimming of TCR beta chains was associated with a missense DCLRE1C variant in a later genetic analysis, and the association was replicated in an independent cohort. It was suggested by the authors that the approach could potentially be generalized to other disease states and immunological phenotypes. The study gave a list of 150 to 200 TCR beta chains associated with cytomegalovirus. The only immune exposure information available for the cohort was CMV serostatus. The earlier analysis of nearly 600 of the donors excluded 15 to 20 rarely observed V segments, including chromosome 9 orphons, because counts were too low. Strong co-occurrence of HLA alleles, especially DR and DQ, made assigning TCR associations to individual alleles difficult. The 87-base-pair reads could not distinguish some IMGT-functional V segments, including TRBV6-2 and TRBV6-3, so those segments were excluded. In vitro tests confirmed that three of the cytomegalovirus-associated TCR beta chains recognize cytomegalovirus antigens. Most CMV-associated TCR beta chains appeared to be HLA-restricted in a later analysis, and the HLA associations seemed to be driven largely by CMV exposure. A later genetic analysis reported fewer N-insertions in productive TCRs among donors in an Asian-associated ancestry cluster than the approximately 670-donor mean. In a later analysis, HLA-associated TCR beta chains were found to be more clonally expanded and to have lower generation probabilities than equally common non-associated chains. Several of the top co-occurrence clusters appeared to be linked to parvovirus B19, influenza, CMV and Epstein-Barr virus, according to a later analysis. The sequencing pipeline was judged likely to have produced a cluster of highly shared sequence variants as a technical artifact. In a later analysis, the rate of TCR association differed among HLA loci, with DRB1 alleles having the most associated TCRs and HLA-C alleles having the fewest. Cytomegalovirus status was reported to be diagnosed by the classifier with high specificity and sensitivity in both the original and validation cohorts. In this cohort, only TCR beta chains were sequenced, and detectable features were limited by the absence of alpha or paired-chain data. Correlated functional status among segregating V segments might be attributable to linkage disequilibrium, but an unknown experimental factor could not be ruled out. A further reported finding was that TCR beta sequences accurately predicted the HLA-A and HLA-B alleles for most subjects in the first cohort. Because HLA typing was missing for some donors at each locus, association tests included only the typed subset. At a false discovery rate of 0.05, a later analysis linked approximately 18,000 TCR beta sequences to specific HLA alleles. In an earlier analysis of fewer than 750 of the donors, most TCR beta V segments were observed in productive rearrangements about 90% or about 30% of the time, broadly matching IMGT annotations. Most TCR sequences were observed very rarely across donors, whereas some public TCRs were present in many individuals. The presence/absence analyses assumed that sequencing depth was roughly uniform across donors, and that assumption may not be true.

Trimmed from V: 5 bases; trimmed from J: 4 bases; junction bases lacking a gene match: 10. The CDR3 contains 16 residues, cysteine and phenylalanine counted. Only the CDR3 part of the read is kept: 48 bases, read in frame from the first base. For CDR1 and CDR2, the germline V gene (reference sequence) lists MNHEY and SMNVEV. The library came from the immunoSEQ multiplex PCR assay. A mixture of 60 forward primers for TCR Vbeta segments and 13 reverse primers for TCR Jbeta segments was used in the multiplex PCR. Amplification of the CDR3 region of rearranged TCR beta genes was performed with a multiplex PCR assay on genomic DNA. On the Illumina HiSeq System, the amplified TCR beta libraries were sequenced as 87-base-pair reads. Turning to the authors' computational methods: A later analysis tallied around 80 million unique TCR beta chains across the 666 repertoires, and around 10 million of those chains were shared by two or more donors. To remove PCR and sequencing errors, raw reads were error-corrected and collapsed into unique sequences using a nearest-neighbor algorithm that merged closely related sequences. To assign V, D and J gene segments, CDR3 sequences were aligned to IMGT reference sequences. For a sequence to be retained, at least a six-nucleotide match to both a V gene segment and a J gene segment was required. A rearrangement was called productive if the CDR3 had no stop codons and remained in frame with V and J, and every other rearrangement was called non-productive. Following IMGT convention, CDR3 was defined as the stretch from the second conserved V-encoded cysteine to the conserved J-encoded phenylalanine. The earlier analysis of about 560 of the donors excluded any sequence lacking an unambiguous match to a single V gene segment. An earlier analysis of some 500 of the donors classified V segments as functional when productive rearrangements were above 56.7% and as segregating when the standard deviation between donors was above 5%. A statistical classification framework was built to diagnose cytomegalovirus status from the catalog of TCR beta chain sequences. V and J gene assignment, in a later analysis, came from comparing TCR nucleotide sequences with IMGT/GENE-DB human TR gene sequences. Using the TCRdist pipeline, a later analysis assigned CDR3 sequences along with most-parsimonious VDJ recombination scenarios. A later analysis defined each TCR beta chain by its CDR3 amino acid sequence plus V-gene family, and excluded reads lacking a unique V-gene family. As a way to deal with suspected cross-contamination and a sequencing artifact, a later analysis dropped 592 nucleotide sequences that were highly shared and had low generation probability. A later analysis calculated a clonal expansion index for each public chain from normalized within-repertoire ranks of inferred template counts. In a later analysis, generation probabilities were computed with a VDJ recombination model fitted to out-of-frame rearrangements, and the resulting probabilities were checked against IGoR. Hypergeometric tests were used in a later analysis to score TCR-TCR, TCR-HLA and TCR-CMV co-occurrence, with a repertoire-size bias correction applied to the TCR pairs. A later analysis estimated false discovery rates by permuting HLA or CMV assignments 20 times. In a later analysis, co-occurring TCRs were grouped using DBSCAN, and TCRdist sequence similarity was added for clustering within HLA-allele-positive subsets. Repertoires with fewer than 30,000 or more than 120,000 public chains, plus five repertoires with anomalous nucleotide sharing, were excluded from co-occurrence clustering. The source is immuneACCESS, and TCRdb retained only in-frame sequences with V and J called. Part of the clones is not carried over; for the studies checked, unresolved V genes explain less than half of this, and the remainder is unexplained. V, J and clone size derive from that table, while D and trimming were established from the DNA sequence. Present in this sample are about 250,000 clones, about four fifths of which were seen just once. The ten top clones hold about 0.3% of the sample.

Sequences were obtained from PBMCs. The receptor chain draws on TRBV27 and TRBJ1-2; TRBD1 agrees with 10 junctional bases. This receptor was identified in a girl aged 2 to 10 in good health and CMV-seronegative. The CDR3 loop reads CASSPSRTGGFYGYTF. The sequence in DNA is TGTGCCAGCAGTCCGTCACGGACAGGGGGATTCTATGGCTACACCTTC.